This T cell receptor (beta chain) appears in the sequencing data of a study of T cell changes during pregnancy in multiple sclerosis (dated 2019 in TCRdb). In the study overall: The study looked at changes in the T cell repertoire across pregnancy in women with multiple sclerosis.

Points on this clone: The clone's antigen remains unknown. Base-call qualities are not available, and no considerably larger clone is one nucleotide away.

Library preparation used the immunoSEQ multiplex PCR assay. The table was pulled from immuneACCESS by TCRdb, which kept in-frame rearrangements only. Such tables lose some clones; where checked, under half of the loss comes from unresolved V genes, and the rest has no known cause. For this sample there are fewer than 90,000 clones; around 93% appear just once. Less than 1.5% of the sample lies in the top ten. V has 5 bases trimmed and J has 1 base trimmed; junction bases matching no gene number 7. Based on the germline V gene (reference sequence), the CDR1 and CDR2 sequences are LNHDA and SQIVND. The CDR3 spans 15 residues, from the cysteine through the phenylalanine. Solely the CDR3 DNA is kept, with 45 bases framed from the first base.

The source is a female donor in good health, enrolled as a control in a pregnancy study. Recombination linked TRBV19 to TRBJ2-7; the junction holds 8 bases that match TRBD2. Source: peripheral blood, taken in the third trimester of pregnancy. CDR3 region: CASSRFGTRSYEQYF. The sequenced DNA is TGTGCCAGTAGTCGGTTTGGGACTAGATCCTACGAGCAGTACTTC.